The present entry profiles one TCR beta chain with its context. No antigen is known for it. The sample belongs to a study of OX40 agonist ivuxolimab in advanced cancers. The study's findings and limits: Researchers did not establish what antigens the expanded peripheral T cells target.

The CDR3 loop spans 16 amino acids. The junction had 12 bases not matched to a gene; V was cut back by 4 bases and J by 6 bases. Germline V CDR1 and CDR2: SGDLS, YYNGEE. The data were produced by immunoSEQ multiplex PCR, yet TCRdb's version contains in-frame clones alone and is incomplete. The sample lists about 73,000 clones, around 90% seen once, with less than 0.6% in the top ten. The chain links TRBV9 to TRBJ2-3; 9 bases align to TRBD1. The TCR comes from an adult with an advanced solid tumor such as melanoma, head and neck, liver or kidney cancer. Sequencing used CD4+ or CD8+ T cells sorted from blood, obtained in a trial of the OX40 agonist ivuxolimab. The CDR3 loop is CASSRTGTGSWDTQYF. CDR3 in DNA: TGTGCCAGCAGCCGCACCGGGACAGGGTCGTGGGATACGCAGTATTTT.